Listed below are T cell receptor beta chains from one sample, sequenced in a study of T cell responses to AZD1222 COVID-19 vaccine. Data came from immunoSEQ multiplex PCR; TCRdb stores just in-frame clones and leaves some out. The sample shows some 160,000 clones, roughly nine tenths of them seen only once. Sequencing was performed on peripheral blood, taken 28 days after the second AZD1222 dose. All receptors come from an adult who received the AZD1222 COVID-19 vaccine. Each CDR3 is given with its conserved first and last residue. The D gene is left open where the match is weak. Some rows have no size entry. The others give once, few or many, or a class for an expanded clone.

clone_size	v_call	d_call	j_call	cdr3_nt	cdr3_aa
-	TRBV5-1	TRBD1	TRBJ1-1	TGCGCCAGCAGCTGGGGGACAGGGGGCACTGAAGCTTTCTTT	CASSWGTGGTEAFF
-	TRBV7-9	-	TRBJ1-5	TGTGCCAGCAGCTTAGATGTCACGCTACAGCCCCAGCATTTT	CASSLDVTLQPQHF
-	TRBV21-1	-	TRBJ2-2	TGTGCCAGCAGCATACTAAGGGCGAACACCGGGGAGCTGTTTTTT	CASSILRANTGELFF
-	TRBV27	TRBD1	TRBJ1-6	TGTGCCAGCAGTTTGATGCCCCGGGACAGGGATGGGCGGTCACCCCTCCACTTT	CASSLMPRDRDGRSPLHF
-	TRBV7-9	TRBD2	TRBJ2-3	TGTGCCATCCGACTAGCGGGCACAGATACGCAGTATTTT	CAIRLAGTDTQYF
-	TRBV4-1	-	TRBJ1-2	TGCGCCAGCAGCCAAGCCGACAGAGACTTTAACTATGGCTACACCTTC	CASSQADRDFNYGYTF
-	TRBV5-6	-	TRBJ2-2	TGTGCCAGCAGCTTGGCCCGGGACACGAACACCGGGGAGCTGTTTTTT	CASSLARDTNTGELFF
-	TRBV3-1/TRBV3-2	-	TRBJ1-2	TGTGCCAGCAGCCAGGAACTGGCCAGATTTAACTATGGCTACACCTTC	CASSQELARFNYGYTF
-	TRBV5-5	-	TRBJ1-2	TGCGCCAGCAGCTGGGGGGACGCGGGAGGCCTCTATGGCTACACCTTC	CASSWGDAGGLYGYTF
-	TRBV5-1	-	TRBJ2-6	TGCGCCAGCAGCTTAGCGGGTTCCGGGGCCAACGTCCTGACTTTC	CASSLAGSGANVLTF
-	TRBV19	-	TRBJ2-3	TGTGCCAGTAGTATGACTGTCAGCACAGATACGCAGTATTTT	CASSMTVSTDTQYF
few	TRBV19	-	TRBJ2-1	TGTGCCAGTACCGAAATTCCTAGCTCCTACAATGAGCAGTTCTTC	CASTEIPSSYNEQFF
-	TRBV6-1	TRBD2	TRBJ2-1	TGTGCCAGCAGTGTAGCGGGGGCCCGCTACAATGAGCAGTTCTTC	CASSVAGARYNEQFF
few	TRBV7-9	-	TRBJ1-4	TGTGCCAGCAGCCCCCCCCCATTGAATGAAAAACTGTTTTTT	CASSPPPLNEKLFF
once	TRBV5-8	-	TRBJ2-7	TGTGCCAGCAGCTTGGGTGTAGGGGGCGAGCAGTACTTC	CASSLGVGGEQYF
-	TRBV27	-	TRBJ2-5	TGTGCCAGCAGTTTAGCATTAATGGAGACCCAGTACTTC	CASSLALMETQYF
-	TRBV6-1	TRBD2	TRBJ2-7	TGTGCCAGCAGCCCGGAGCGGGGCGGCGAGCAGTACTTC	CASSPERGGEQYF
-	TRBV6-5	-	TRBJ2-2	TGTGCCAGCACCTACTACACCGGGGAGCTGTTTTTT	CASTYYTGELFF
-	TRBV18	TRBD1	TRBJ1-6	TGTGCCAGCTCACCGGCAGGGGGGTATAATTCACCCCTCCACTTT	CASSPAGGYNSPLHF
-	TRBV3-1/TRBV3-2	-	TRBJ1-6	TGTGCCAGCAGGCACAGGGAAAATTCACCCCTCCACTTT	CASRHRENSPLHF
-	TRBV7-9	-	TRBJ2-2	TGTGCCAGCAGCCGTGAGGGGATCAACACCGGGGAGCTGTTTTTT	CASSREGINTGELFF
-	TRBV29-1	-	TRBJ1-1	TGCAGCGTTGGCGGGGGGACCATGAACACTGAAGCTTTCTTT	CSVGGGTMNTEAFF
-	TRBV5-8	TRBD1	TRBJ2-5	TGTGCCAGCAGTTTAAGACAGGGCGAGACCCAGTACTTC	CASSLRQGETQYF
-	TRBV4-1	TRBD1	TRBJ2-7	TGCGCCAGCAGTCAAGCGGGACAGGGGCTGTACGAGCAGTACTTC	CASSQAGQGLYEQYF
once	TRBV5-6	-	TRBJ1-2	TGTGCCAGCAGCTTGGGACCCTCAGGCGGTGGCTACACCTTC	CASSLGPSGGGYTF
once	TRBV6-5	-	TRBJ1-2	TGTGCCAGCAGTTATGCTCAGGGGCCACACTACACCTTC	CASSYAQGPHYTF
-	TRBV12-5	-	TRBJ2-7	TGTGCTAGTGCTATTCCGGCAGGTTACGAGCAGTACTTC	CASAIPAGYEQYF
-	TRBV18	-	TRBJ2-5	TGTGCCAGCTCACCACGGGACCCGTACCAAGAGACCCAGTACTTC	CASSPRDPYQETQYF
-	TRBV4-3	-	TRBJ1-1	TGCGCCAGCAGCCAAGATAGGTTGGGGAACACTGAAGCTTTCTTT	CASSQDRLGNTEAFF
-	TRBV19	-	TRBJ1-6	TGTGCCAGTAGTATACAGGGAATTAATTCACCCCTCCACTTT	CASSIQGINSPLHF
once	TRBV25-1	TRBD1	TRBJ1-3	TGTGCCAGCAGTGGCGGACAGGGGGCTGCAGGAAACACCATATATTTT	CASSGGQGAAGNTIYF
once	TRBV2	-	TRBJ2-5	TGTGCCAGCAGGAGGAACCGAGAAGAGACCCAGTACTTC	CASRRNREETQYF
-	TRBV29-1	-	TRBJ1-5	TGCAGCGTTGAAACCGGGATGGCGGGGCAGCCCCAGCATTTT	CSVETGMAGQPQHF
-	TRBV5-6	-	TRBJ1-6	TGTGCCAGCAGCAACCGTGGGGCGGGTTCACCCCTCCACTTT	CASSNRGAGSPLHF
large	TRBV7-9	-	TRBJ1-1	TGTGCCAGCAGCCCTTATGTCAGTGAAGCTTTCTTT	CASSPYVSEAFF
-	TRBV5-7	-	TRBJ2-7	TGTGCCAGCAGCTGGCCCCCTAGCCCCACTGTAACATACGAGCAGTACTTC	CASSWPPSPTVTYEQYF
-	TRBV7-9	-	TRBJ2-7	TGTGCCAGCAGCCTCTCTCTGGGCGAGCAGTACTTC	CASSLSLGEQYF
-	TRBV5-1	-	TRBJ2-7	TGCGCCAGCAGCTTGAGGCCCTCCTACGAGCAGTACTTC	CASSLRPSYEQYF
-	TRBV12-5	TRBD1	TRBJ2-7	TGTGCTAGTGGTTTGGGGGGGACAGGGAAAGGAAACGAGCAGTACTTC	CASGLGGTGKGNEQYF
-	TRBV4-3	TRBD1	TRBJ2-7	TGCGCCAGCAGCCAAGAAAGGGACAGTCGCTACGAGCAGTACTTC	CASSQERDSRYEQYF
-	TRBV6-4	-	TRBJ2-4	TGTGCCAGCAGTGACAGCTACGGAAACATTCAGTACTTC	CASSDSYGNIQYF
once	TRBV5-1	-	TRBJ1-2	TGCGCCAGCAGCTTGGTGGACGCCTCTAACTATGGCTACACCTTC	CASSLVDASNYGYTF
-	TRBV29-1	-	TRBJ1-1	TGCAGCGTTGTTCTCTTAAACACTGAAGCTTTCTTT	CSVVLLNTEAFF
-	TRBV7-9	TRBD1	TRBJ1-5	TGTGCCAGCAGCTCCCCGACAGGGAATCAGCCCCAGCATTTT	CASSSPTGNQPQHF
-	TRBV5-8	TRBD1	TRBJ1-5	TGTGCCAGCAGCTCGGAAAGGGACAGCCGCCTAGATCAGCCCCAGCATTTT	CASSSERDSRLDQPQHF
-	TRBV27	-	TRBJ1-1	TGTGCCAGCAGTTGGCGTGTGAACACTGAAGCTTTCTTT	CASSWRVNTEAFF